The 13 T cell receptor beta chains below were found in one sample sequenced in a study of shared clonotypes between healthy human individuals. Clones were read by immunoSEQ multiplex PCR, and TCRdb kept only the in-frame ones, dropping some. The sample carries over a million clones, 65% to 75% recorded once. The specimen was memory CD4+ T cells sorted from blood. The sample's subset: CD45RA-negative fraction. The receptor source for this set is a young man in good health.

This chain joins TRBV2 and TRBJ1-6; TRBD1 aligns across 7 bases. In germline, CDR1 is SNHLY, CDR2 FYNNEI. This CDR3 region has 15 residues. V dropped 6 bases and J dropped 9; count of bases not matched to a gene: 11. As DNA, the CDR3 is TGTGCCAGCAGACAGGGGACGGTGAGTGGTTCACCCCTCCACTTT. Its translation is CASRQGTVSGSPLHF.

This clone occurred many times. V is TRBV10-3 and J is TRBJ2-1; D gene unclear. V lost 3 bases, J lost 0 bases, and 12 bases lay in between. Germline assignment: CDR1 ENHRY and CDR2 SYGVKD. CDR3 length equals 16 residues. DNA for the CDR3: TGTGCCATCAGTGACTCCAGTCTTAGCTCCTACAATGAGCAGTTCTTC. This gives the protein CAISDSSLSSYNEQFF.

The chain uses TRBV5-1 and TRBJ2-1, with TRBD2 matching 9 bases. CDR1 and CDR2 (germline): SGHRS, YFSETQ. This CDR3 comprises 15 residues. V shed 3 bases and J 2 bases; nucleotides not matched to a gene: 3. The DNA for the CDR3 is TGCGCCAGCAGCTCGGGACTAGCCACCTACAATGAGCAGTTCTTC. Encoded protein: CASSSGLATYNEQFF. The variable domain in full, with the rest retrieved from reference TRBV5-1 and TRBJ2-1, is KAGVTQTPRYLIKTRGQQVTLSCSPISGHRSVSWYQQTPGQGLQFLFEYFSETQRNKGNFPGRFSGRQFSNSRSEMNVSTLELGDSALYLCASSSGLATYNEQFFGPGTRLTVL.

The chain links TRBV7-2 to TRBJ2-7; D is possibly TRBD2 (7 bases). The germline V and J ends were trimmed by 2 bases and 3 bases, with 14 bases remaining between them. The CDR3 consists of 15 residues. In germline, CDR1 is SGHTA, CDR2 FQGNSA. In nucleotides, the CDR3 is TGTGCCAGCAGCTTAATGGTGGGAGGGGGCTACGAGCAGTACTTC. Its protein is CASSLMVGGGYEQYF.

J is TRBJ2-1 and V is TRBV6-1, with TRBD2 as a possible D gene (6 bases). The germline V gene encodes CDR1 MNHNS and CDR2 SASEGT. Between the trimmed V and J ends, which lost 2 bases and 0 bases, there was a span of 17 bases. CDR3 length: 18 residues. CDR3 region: CASSEWGLSFGSYNEQFF. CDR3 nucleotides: TGTGCCAGCAGTGAATGGGGACTTAGTTTCGGCTCCTACAATGAGCAGTTCTTC.

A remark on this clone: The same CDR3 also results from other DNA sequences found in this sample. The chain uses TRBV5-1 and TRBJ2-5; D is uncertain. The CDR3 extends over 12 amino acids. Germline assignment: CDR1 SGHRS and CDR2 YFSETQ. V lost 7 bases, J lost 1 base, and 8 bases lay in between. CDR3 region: CASSLIQETQYF. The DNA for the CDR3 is TGCGCCAGCTCCCTAATCCAAGAGACCCAGTACTTC.

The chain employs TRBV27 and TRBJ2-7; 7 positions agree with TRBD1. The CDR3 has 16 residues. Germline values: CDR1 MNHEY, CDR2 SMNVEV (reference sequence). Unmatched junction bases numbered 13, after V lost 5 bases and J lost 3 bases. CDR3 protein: CASSPLRTGSYYEQYF. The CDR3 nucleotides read TGTGCCAGCAGTCCCCTACGGACAGGAAGCTACTACGAGCAGTACTTC.

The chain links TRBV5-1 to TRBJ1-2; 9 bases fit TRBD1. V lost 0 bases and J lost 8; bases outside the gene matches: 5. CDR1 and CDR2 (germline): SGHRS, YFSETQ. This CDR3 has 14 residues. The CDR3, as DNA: TGCGCCAGCAGCTTGGAGGGGACAGGGTTCGGCTACACCTTC. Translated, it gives CASSLEGTGFGYTF. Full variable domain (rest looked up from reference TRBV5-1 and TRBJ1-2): KAGVTQTPRYLIKTRGQQVTLSCSPISGHRSVSWYQQTPGQGLQFLFEYFSETQRNKGNFPGRFSGRQFSNSRSEMNVSTLELGDSALYLCASSLEGTGFGYTFGSGTRLTVV.

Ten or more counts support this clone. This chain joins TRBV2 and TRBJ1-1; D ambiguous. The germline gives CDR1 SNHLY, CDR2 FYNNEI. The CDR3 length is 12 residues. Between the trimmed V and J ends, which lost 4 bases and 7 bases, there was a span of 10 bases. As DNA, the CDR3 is TGTGCCAGCAGTGTGTATGGGGTTGAAGCTTTCTTT. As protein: CASSVYGVEAFF.

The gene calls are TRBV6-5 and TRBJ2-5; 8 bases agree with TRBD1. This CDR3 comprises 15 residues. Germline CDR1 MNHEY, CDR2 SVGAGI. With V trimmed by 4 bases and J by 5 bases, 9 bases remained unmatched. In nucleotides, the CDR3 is TGTGCCAGCAGTTCCCGGGACAGGCGGTTTGAGACCCAGTACTTC. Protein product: CASSSRDRRFETQYF.

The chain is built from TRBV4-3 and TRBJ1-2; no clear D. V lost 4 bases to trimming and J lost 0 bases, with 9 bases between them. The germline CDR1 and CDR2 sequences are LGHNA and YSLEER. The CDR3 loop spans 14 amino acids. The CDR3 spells CASSPEGPNYGYTF. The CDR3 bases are TGCGCCAGCAGCCCAGAGGGTCCTAACTATGGCTACACCTTC.

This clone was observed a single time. The CDR3 coding sequence is TGCGCCAGCAGCTTGGTAGGAGATCTTAACTATGGCTACACCTTC. Amino acids: CASSLVGDLNYGYTF. V gene TRBV5-1 combines with J gene TRBJ1-2; no clear D. Deletions cut 0 bases from V and 1 base from J, with 10 bases between. The CDR3 contains 15 residues. Germline lookup yields CDR1 SGHRS and CDR2 YFSETQ.

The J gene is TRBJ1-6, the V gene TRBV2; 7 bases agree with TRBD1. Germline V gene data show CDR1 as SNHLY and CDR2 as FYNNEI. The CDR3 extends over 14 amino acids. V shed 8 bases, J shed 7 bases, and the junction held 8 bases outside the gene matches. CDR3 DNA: TGTGCCAGCGGCTCCGGGACAGTGAATTCACCCCTCCACTTT. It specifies CASGSGTVNSPLHF.